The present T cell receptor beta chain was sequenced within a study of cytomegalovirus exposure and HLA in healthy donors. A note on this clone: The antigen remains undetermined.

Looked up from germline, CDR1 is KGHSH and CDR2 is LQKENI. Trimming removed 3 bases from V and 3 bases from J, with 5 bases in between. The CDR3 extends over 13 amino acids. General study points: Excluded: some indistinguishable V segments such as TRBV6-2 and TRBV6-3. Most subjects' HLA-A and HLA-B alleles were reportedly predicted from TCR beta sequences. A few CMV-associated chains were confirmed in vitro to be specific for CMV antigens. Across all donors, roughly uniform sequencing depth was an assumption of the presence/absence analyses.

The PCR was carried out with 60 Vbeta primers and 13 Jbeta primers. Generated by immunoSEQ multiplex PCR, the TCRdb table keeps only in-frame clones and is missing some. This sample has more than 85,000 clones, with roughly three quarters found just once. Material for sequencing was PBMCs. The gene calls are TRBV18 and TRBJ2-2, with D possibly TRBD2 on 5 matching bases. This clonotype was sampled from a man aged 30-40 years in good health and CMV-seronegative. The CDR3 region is CASSPRDTGELFF. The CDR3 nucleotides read TGTGCCAGCTCACCGAGGGACACCGGGGAGCTGTTTTTT.